The 31 T cell receptor beta chains given below trace back to one sample, sequenced in a study of T cells in Graves' hyperthyroidism and ophthalmopathy. Amplification yielded TCR beta CDR3 regions, with RNA transcripts as the source. Researchers ran a first-round RT-PCR on the TCR CDR3 using the HTBI primer set. TCRdb fed the multiplex PCR reads into MiXCR, producing one record per CDR3 protein. Here the sample spans around 620,000 distinct CDR3 sequences, just over 45% being singletons. Material for sequencing was peripheral blood or thyroid tissue (not recorded which). The receptors originated from an adult woman with Graves' disease, either hyperthyroidism or ophthalmopathy (not recorded which).

This clonotype has ten or more counts. This chain connects TRBV25-1 to TRBJ1-4; a weak D match, TRBD1 (6 bases). The CDR3 runs to 13 residues. Trimming took off 8 bases at V and 8 bases at J, with 15 bases between the two ends. Germline lookup yields CDR1 MGHDK and CDR2 SYGVNS. The CDR3 nucleotides read TGTGCCAGCGAAAGGGGGTATGGGGAAAAACTGTTTTTT. Amino acid sequence: CASERGYGEKLFF.

This chain connects TRBV7-6 to TRBJ1-2; 9 bases are shared with TRBD1. J lost 8 bases, V lost 5 bases, and 6 bases had no gene match. Per germline, CDR1 SGHVS and CDR2 FNYEAQ. This CDR3 region has 13 residues. CDR3 sequence: CASSQQGAQGYTF. CDR3 DNA: TGTGCCAGCAGCCAACAGGGGGCTCAGGGCTACACCTTC.

Ten or more counts support this clonotype. The chain joins TRBV7-8 to TRBJ2-7, with 11 bases identical to TRBD1. V dropped 5 bases and J dropped 0; count of bases not matched to a gene: 3. The CDR3 runs 15 residues. Germline loops: CDR1 SGHVS, CDR2 FQNEAQ. The CDR3 sequence: CASSDGTGGSYEQYF. The CDR3 bases are TGTGCCAGCAGCGACGGGACAGGGGGCTCCTACGAGCAGTACTTC.

The V and J genes are TRBV5-1 and TRBJ1-2, with D perhaps TRBD1 (6 bases). Germline V lookup: CDR1 SGHRS, CDR2 YFSETQ. V was cut by 3 bases and J by 1 base, with 10 bases left in between. The CDR3 contains 14 residues. The CDR3 here is CASSSMDSNYGYTF. The CDR3 nucleotides are TGCGCCAGCAGCTCCATGGACAGTAACTATGGCTACACCTTC.

This chain joins TRBV6-5 and TRBJ2-7, with 9 bases identical to TRBD1. The germline V gene has CDR1 MNHEY and CDR2 SVGAGI. The CDR3 contains 17 residues. The ends lost 7 bases at V and 3 bases at J; junction bases unmatched: 16. CDR3 loop: CASTRRGSGTGFYEQYF. DNA of the CDR3: TGTGCCAGCACCCGCCGGGGGTCCGGGACAGGGTTCTACGAGCAGTACTTC.

For this clonotype: The conserved final phenylalanine or tryptophan is absent from the CDR3, which likely points to a read error. The DNA is left out, because the CDR3 cannot be placed on it with certainty; the CDR3 is given as TCRdb lists it. This sequence joins TRBV2 and TRBJ1-2. Termini included, the CDR3 measures 12 amino acids. In germline, CDR1 is SNHLY, CDR2 FYNNEI. CDR3 amino acids: CAISEPTAGNTI.

This clonotype was seen only once. The V gene is TRBV10-3, the J gene TRBJ2-2; D possibly corresponds to TRBD1 (6 bases). The CDR3 extends over 13 amino acids. Germline V gene lookup returns CDR1 ENHRY and CDR2 SYGVKD. V was clipped by 7 bases and J by 7 bases, with 13 bases between them. The CDR3 DNA reads TGTGCCATCACCGAAGGACAGAACGGGGAGCTGTTTTTT. Its translation: CAITEGQNGELFF.

As concerns this clonotype: The final CDR3 position lacks the conserved phenylalanine or tryptophan, pointing to a likely read error. No DNA is shown, since the ends of the CDR3 on it are uncertain; the CDR3 is the one TCRdb lists. The V gene is TRBV7-8, the J gene TRBJ2-6; TRBD2 is taken as the D call from the table, unchecked against the DNA. Germline V CDR1 and CDR2: SGHVS, FQNEAQ. The CDR3 numbers 12 amino acids, ends counted. CDR3 in amino acids: CASSLVGGSTNT.

This clonotype was found once. The chain recombines TRBV18 with TRBJ2-7; the D is unclear. Germline V gene lookup returns CDR1 KGHSH and CDR2 LQKENI. CDR3 size: 11 residues. The V end lost 5 bases, the J end lost 5 bases, and 7 bases lay between the germline ends. The CDR3 here is CASSSTDEQYF. In DNA form, the CDR3 reads TGTGCCAGCTCATCCACCGACGAGCAGTACTTC.

As concerns this clonotype: This may stem from a read error, because a much larger clone lies one nucleotide away. J is TRBJ2-7 and V is TRBV3-1; unclear D gene. Germline values: CDR1 LGHDT, CDR2 YNNKEL (reference sequence). The CDR3 is 12 residues long. V lost 3 bases to trimming and J lost 4 bases, with 7 bases between them. The CDR3 sequence is CASSHGEYEQYF. CDR3 sequence (DNA): TGTGCCAGCAGCCATGGGGAATACGAGCAGTACTTC.

This chain links TRBV20-1 with TRBJ2-5; D ambiguous. V dropped 1 base and J dropped 7 bases, with 4 bases sitting between them. The V gene's germline CDR1 is DFQATT and CDR2 SNEGSKA (reference sequence). CDR3 length: 10 amino acids. DNA of the CDR3: TGCAGTGCTAGAGCCGGGACCCAGTACTTC. Amino acids: CSARAGTQYF.

This chain uses TRBV7-8 with TRBJ1-3; 7 bases agree with TRBD1. Germline CDR1 and CDR2: SGHVS and FQNEAQ. The CDR3 contains 16 residues. With V trimmed by 5 bases and J by 4 bases, 11 bases remained unmatched. This CDR3 reads CASSGGVTGSGNTIYF. The CDR3 DNA follows: TGTGCCAGCAGCGGGGGGGTGACAGGGTCCGGAAACACCATATATTTT.

The chain couples TRBV4-2 to TRBJ2-5; D perhaps matches TRBD1 (7 bases). Trimming shortened V by 4 bases and J by 2 bases, and 14 bases separated the two germline ends. Germline CDR1 LGHNA, CDR2 YNFKEQ. The CDR3 runs 15 residues. The CDR3 coding sequence is TGTGCCAGCAGCCGGGGGGACAGTAATCAAGAGACCCAGTACTTC. It yields the protein CASSRGDSNQETQYF.

As regards this clonotype: This sequence may be a read error, since a much larger clone differs from it by one base. J is TRBJ2-7 and V is TRBV20-1, with 16 nucleotides matching TRBD2. The CDR3 has 18 amino acids. In germline, CDR1 is DFQATT, CDR2 SNEGSKA (reference sequence). Trimming took 5 bases from V and 4 from J; bases not matched to a gene: 14. The CDR3 spells CSAGGMGLAGGPRYEQYF. In DNA, the CDR3 is TGCAGTGCTGGAGGAATGGGACTAGCGGGAGGGCCGCGGTACGAGCAGTACTTC.

This clonotype was seen at least ten times. V is TRBV5-6 and J is TRBJ1-2; no firm D call. Germline CDR1 and CDR2: SGHDT and YYEEEE. The CDR3 totals 13 residues. Trimming pared 0 bases from V and 2 bases from J, leaving 5 bases between. CDR3 DNA: TGTGCCAGCAGCTTGGGTGAAAACTATGGCTACACCTTC. It yields the protein CASSLGENYGYTF.

This clonotype has at least ten counts. V gene TRBV20-1 combines with J gene TRBJ1-1; D gene unclear. CDR3 length: 14 residues. The germline V gene encodes CDR1 DFQATT and CDR2 SNEGSKA (reference sequence). Trimming took 1 base from V and 10 from J, leaving 19 bases between them. Here the CDR3 reads CSARVVGSGPGAFF. Written as DNA, the CDR3 is TGCAGTGCTAGAGTAGTAGGTAGTGGGCCTGGAGCTTTCTTT.

J is TRBJ2-7 and V is TRBV7-9, with 7 bases lining up with TRBD1. The CDR3 extends over 17 amino acids. The germline CDR1 and CDR2 sequences are SEHNR and FQNEAQ (reference sequence). Losses at the gene ends were 5 bases for V and 1 base for J; bases not matched to a gene: 14. The CDR3 protein is CASSHPHRDSRSYEQYF. DNA for the CDR3: TGTGCCAGCAGCCATCCGCACCGGGACAGTCGATCCTACGAGCAGTACTTC.

Comments on this clonotype: One end of the junction is discordant with germline, which a read error may explain. This chain joins TRBV7-6 and TRBJ2-2; weak D call: TRBD1 (5 bases). This CDR3 is built from 19 residues. In germline, CDR1 is SGHVS, CDR2 FNYEAQ. The CDR3 region is CASSVGNPVARQNTEELFF. CDR3 DNA sequence: TGTGCCAGCAGCGTAGGAAATCCAGTCGCTAGACAGAACACCGAGGAGCTGTTTTTT.

CDR3 loop: CSVVGRLGTQYF. In DNA, the CDR3 is TGCAGCGTTGTGGGGCGATTGGGGACCCAGTACTTC. The chain uses TRBV29-1 and TRBJ2-5, with D possibly TRBD1 on 5 matching bases. Looked up from germline, CDR1 is SQVTM and CDR2 is ANQGSEA. The V end lost 4 bases, the J end lost 7 bases, and 13 bases lay between the germline ends. The CDR3 is 12 residues long.

The chain links TRBV6-1 to TRBJ2-2; D is undetermined. Germline V lookup: CDR1 MNHNS, CDR2 SASEGT. Trimming took 6 bases from V and 3 from J, leaving 17 bases between them. This CDR3 is built from 16 residues. CDR3 sequence reads: CASRPQDHSYTGELFF. In DNA form, the CDR3 reads TGTGCCAGCAGACCCCAAGACCACAGTTACACCGGGGAGCTGTTTTTT.

V usage is TRBV20-1 and J usage is TRBJ2-7; 10 bases agree with TRBD2. From germline, CDR1 is DFQATT and CDR2 SNEGSKA (reference sequence). The ends lost 7 bases at V and 0 bases at J; junction bases unmatched: 6. The length of the CDR3 is 14 residues. The CDR3 reads CSVRTSGTSYEQYF. The DNA of the CDR3 is TGCAGTGTTCGGACTAGCGGAACCTCCTACGAGCAGTACTTC.

The chain uses TRBV6-1 and TRBJ1-5; 7 nucleotides line up with TRBD1. Germline assignment: CDR1 MNHNS and CDR2 SASEGT. With V trimmed by 7 bases and J by 12 bases, 12 bases remained unmatched. CDR3 size: 13 residues. The CDR3 spells CASIVQGVGSQHF. Written as DNA, the CDR3 is TGTGCCAGCATCGTGCAGGGGGTGGGGAGCCAGCATTTT.

A single count supports this clonotype. The CDR3 region has the DNA TGCAGTGCTAGACAGGGACGGGATTCACCCCTCCACTTT. It specifies CSARQGRDSPLHF. V gene TRBV20-1 combines with J gene TRBJ1-6; a possible D gene is TRBD1 (5 bases). Trimming took 2 bases from V and 8 from J, leaving 10 bases between them. CDR1 DFQATT and CDR2 SNEGSKA come from the germline V gene (reference sequence). The CDR3 spans 13 residues.

This clonotype showed up many times. The chain uses TRBV11-2 and TRBJ1-2; 7 bases agree with TRBD1. The germline gives CDR1 SGHAT, CDR2 FQNNGV. The CDR3 is 15 residues long. Trimming at V came to 6 bases and at J to 2 bases, leaving 9 bases not matched to a gene. The CDR3 nucleotides are TGTGCCAGCAGGGCCCCGGGACAGTTGAACTATGGCTACACCTTC. It yields the protein CASRAPGQLNYGYTF.

This clonotype was counted between two and nine times. V gene TRBV3-1 combines with J gene TRBJ1-6; no clear D. Germline V gene data show CDR1 as LGHDT and CDR2 as YNNKEL (reference sequence). This CDR3 comprises 15 residues. Trimming removed 0 bases from V and 6 bases from J, with 9 bases in between. The CDR3 DNA sequence: TGTGCCAGCAGCCAAGAATCAGGATTTAATTCACCCCTCCACTTT. It encodes CASSQESGFNSPLHF.

The rearrangement links TRBV7-9 to TRBJ2-3; D ambiguous. Germline V gene sequence: CDR1 SEHNR, CDR2 FQNEAQ (reference sequence). The V gene lost 2 bases and the J gene lost 8 bases, with 11 bases spanning the gap. The CDR3 runs to 13 residues. The CDR3: CASSLISASTQYF. The DNA of the CDR3 is TGTGCCAGCAGCTTAATCTCTGCTAGTACGCAGTATTTT.

This clonotype was recorded many times. The rearrangement links TRBV5-1 to TRBJ2-7; 10 bases agree with TRBD2. The ends lost 4 bases at V and 0 bases at J; junction bases unmatched: 7. This CDR3 comprises 16 residues. Germline CDR1 and CDR2: SGHRS and YFSETQ. In DNA, the CDR3 is TGCGCCAGCAGCGACCTAGCGGGGGCGAGCTCCTACGAGCAGTACTTC. Translation gives CASSDLAGASSYEQYF.

This clonotype was counted at least ten times. The CDR3 DNA follows: TGTGCCAGCAGTGGAGGGGCAGAAGAGACCCAGTACTTC. Residues: CASSGGAEETQYF. This rearrangement joins TRBV6-1 to TRBJ2-5; the D call may be TRBD1 or TRBD2 (5 bases each). V dropped 4 bases and J dropped 3 bases, with 9 bases sitting between them. This CDR3 is 13 amino acids long. Germline CDR1 MNHNS, CDR2 SASEGT.

This clonotype was found once. Germline is not matched at one junction end, which may reflect a read error. This chain joins TRBV10-2 and TRBJ1-2; 9 nucleotides match TRBD1. This CDR3 is built from 16 residues. CDR1 and CDR2 from the germline V gene are WSHSY and SAAADI. For the CDR3, the DNA is TGCGCCAGCAGTTGGCGCAGCGACAGGGGGTCACCTGGCTTCACCTTC. Amino acids: CASSWRSDRGSPGFTF.

This clonotype was seen a few times. The CDR3 DNA reads as TGTGCCACCAGCAGGACCAATAATTCACCCCTCCACTTT. This gives the protein CATSRTNNSPLHF. The V gene is TRBV15, the J gene TRBJ1-6; no definite D call. V lost 3 bases, J lost 5 bases, and 5 bases lay in between. The germline gives CDR1 LNHNV, CDR2 YYDKDF (reference sequence). The CDR3 sequence is 13 residues long. The full variable domain, its missing parts supplied by reference TRBV15 and TRBJ1-6, is DAMVIQNPRYQVTQFGKPVTLSCSQTLNHNVMYWYQQKSSQAPKLLFHYYDKDFNNEADTPDNFQSRRPNTSFCFLDIRSPGLGDTAMYLCATSRTNNSPLHFGNGTRLTVT.

Details on this clonotype: This sequence may be a read error, since a much larger clone differs from it by one base. The rearrangement uses TRBV27 and TRBJ1-4, with D possibly TRBD1 on 5 matching bases. Germline loops: CDR1 MNHEY, CDR2 SMNVEV (reference sequence). CDR3 length equals 14 residues. CDR3 loop: CASSLHGRGEELFF. In nucleotides, the CDR3 is TGTGCCAGCAGTTTACATGGGAGGGGTGAAGAACTGTTTTTT.